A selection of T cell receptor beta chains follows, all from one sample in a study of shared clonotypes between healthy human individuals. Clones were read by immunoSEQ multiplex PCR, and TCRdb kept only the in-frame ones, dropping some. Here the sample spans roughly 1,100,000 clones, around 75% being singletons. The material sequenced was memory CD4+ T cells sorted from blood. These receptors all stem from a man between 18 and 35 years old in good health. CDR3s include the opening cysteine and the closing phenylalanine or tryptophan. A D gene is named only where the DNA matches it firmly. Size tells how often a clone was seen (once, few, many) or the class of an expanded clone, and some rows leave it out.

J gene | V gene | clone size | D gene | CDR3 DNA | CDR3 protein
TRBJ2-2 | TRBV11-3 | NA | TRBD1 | TGTGCCAGCAGCTGGACAGGGACGAACACCGGGGAGCTGTTTTTT | CASSWTGTNTGELFF
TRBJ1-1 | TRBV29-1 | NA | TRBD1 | TGCAGCGTTGGACGACAGGGGGCGAACACTGAAGCTTTCTTT | CSVGRQGANTEAFF
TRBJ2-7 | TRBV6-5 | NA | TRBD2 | TGTGCCAGCAGTGGCGGGACTAATTACGAGCAGTACTTC | CASSGGTNYEQYF
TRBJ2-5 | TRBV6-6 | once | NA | TGTGCCAGCAGTTACGAATGGGGGCCGGCGGGGACCCAGTACTTC | CASSYEWGPAGTQYF
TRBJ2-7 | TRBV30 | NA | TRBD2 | TGTGCCTGGAGCGAGGGACTAGCGGGGGGAACCTACGAGCAGTACTTC | CAWSEGLAGGTYEQYF
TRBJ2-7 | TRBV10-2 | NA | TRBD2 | TGCGCCAGCAGTGATCTAGCGGGGGGGAAACTCTCCTACGAGCAGTACTTC | CASSDLAGGKLSYEQYF
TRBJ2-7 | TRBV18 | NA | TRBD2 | TGTGCCAGCTCACACTTCCAACCGGGACTAGCGGGCAGGTCCTACGAGCAGTACTTC | CASSHFQPGLAGRSYEQYF
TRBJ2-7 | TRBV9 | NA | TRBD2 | TGTGCCAGCAGCGTGGAAGCGGGGGACTCCTACGAGCAGTACTTC | CASSVEAGDSYEQYF
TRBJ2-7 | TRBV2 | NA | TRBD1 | TGTGCCAGCAGATCCGGACAGGGGAAGTGGGAGCAGTACTTC | CASRSGQGKWEQYF
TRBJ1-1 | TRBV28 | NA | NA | TGTGCCAGCAAAAAAGGAAACACTGAAGCTTTCTTT | CASKKGNTEAFF
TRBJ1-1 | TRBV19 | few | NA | TGTGCCAGTAGTATCTTTGGGATGTTCACTGAAGCTTTCTTT | CASSIFGMFTEAFF
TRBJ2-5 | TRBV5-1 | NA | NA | TGCGCCAGCAGCTTGGGAGGTGTAGTAAGGGAGACCCAGTACTTC | CASSLGGVVRETQYF
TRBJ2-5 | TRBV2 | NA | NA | TGTGCCAGCAGTCCTGAGGTCGGTCTACAAGAGACCCAGTACTTC | CASSPEVGLQETQYF
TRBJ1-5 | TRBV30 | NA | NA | TGTGCCTGGAGTGTTTCCGGGGCCAATCAGCCCCAGCATTTT | CAWSVSGANQPQHF
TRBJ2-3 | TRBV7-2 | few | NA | TGTGCCAGCAGCTTTGGTCTAGGGAGGTCCACTACAGATACGCAGTATTTT | CASSFGLGRSTTDTQYF
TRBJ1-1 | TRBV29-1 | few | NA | TGCAGCGTTGGTGGGGCTCCGGGTTCGAGCACTGAAGCTTTCTTT | CSVGGAPGSSTEAFF
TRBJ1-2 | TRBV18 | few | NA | TGTGCCAGCTCACCCGGACAGTTCTATGGCTACACCTTC | CASSPGQFYGYTF
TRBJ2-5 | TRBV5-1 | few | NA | TGCGCCAGCAGCGACCGCCAGGGCTTCGAGACCCAGTACTTC | CASSDRQGFETQYF
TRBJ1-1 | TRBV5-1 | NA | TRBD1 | TGCGCCAGCAGCGCACAGGGGGGGAACACTGAAGCTTTCTTT | CASSAQGGNTEAFF
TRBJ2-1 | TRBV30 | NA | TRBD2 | TGTGCCGGATCCACCAAACTAGCGGCCACCTACAATGAGCAGTTCTTC | CAGSTKLAATYNEQFF
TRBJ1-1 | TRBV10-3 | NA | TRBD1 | TGTGCCATCAGCTCCCAGGGACAGGGGAGTGACACTGAAGCTTTCTTT | CAISSQGQGSDTEAFF
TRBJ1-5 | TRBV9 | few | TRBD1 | TGTGCCAGCAGCTTTGGGGACAGACCCAATCAGCCCCAGCATTTT | CASSFGDRPNQPQHF
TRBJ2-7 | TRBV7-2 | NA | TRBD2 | TGTGCCAGCAGCTTAGACGCGGGGGACTCCTACGAGCAGTACTTC | CASSLDAGDSYEQYF
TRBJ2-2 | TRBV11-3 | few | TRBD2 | TGTGCCAGCAGCTCCTCCCGGGAACGGGGGGCCGGGGAGCTGTTTTTT | CASSSSRERGAGELFF
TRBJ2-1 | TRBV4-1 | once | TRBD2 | TGCGCCAGCAGACCTTATAGCGGGAGGCAAAATGAGCAGTTCTTC | CASRPYSGRQNEQFF
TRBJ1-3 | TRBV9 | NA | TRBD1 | TGTGCCAGCAGCACCCCCCGGGACAGGGGGCTCGGAAACACCATATATTTT | CASSTPRDRGLGNTIYF